Following are 13 T cell receptor beta chains from one sample sequenced in a study of identical twins (dated by TCRdb to the mid-2010s). The library was prepared using 5' RACE. Instrument on record: Illumina HiSeq 2000. The raw public data were reprocessed by TCRdb itself: fastp quality trimming at Q25, MiXCR clonotype calling, in-frame beta chains only. Rows matching on CDR3 protein sequence are summarized as one entry with the most common DNA and genes. This sample has about 920,000 distinct CDR3 sequences in its table, and over 9% of those were observed once. The top ten clones comprise around 1.6% of the sample. The same data also contributed to another study, on yellow fever vaccine responses in identical twins.

Sample: PBMCs. All receptors derive from a woman younger than 35 in good health.

This clonotype has a count of ten or more. The gene calls are TRBV7-6 and TRBJ1-3; D is undetermined. V lost 4 bases, J lost 4 bases, and 5 bases lay in between. CDR1 SGHVS and CDR2 FNYEAQ come from the germline V gene. This CDR3 comprises 12 residues. Written as DNA, the CDR3 is TGTGCCAGCAGCTCCCCCGGAAACACCATATATTTT. This translates into CASSSPGNTIYF.

This chain uses TRBV4-1 with TRBJ2-1, with TRBD2 identical over 7 bases. V lost 1 base, J lost 10 bases, and 7 bases stayed unmatched. From germline, CDR1 is MGHRA and CDR2 YSYEKL. The length of the CDR3 is 14 residues. CDR3 sequence: CASSQVGLVNEQFF. The DNA of the CDR3 is TGCGCCAGCAGCCAAGTAGGACTAGTCAACGAGCAGTTCTTC.

The chain uses TRBV19 and TRBJ2-1; D possibly corresponds to TRBD2 (6 bases). V shed 7 bases and J shed 4 bases, with 17 bases lying between them. Germline CDR1 reads LNHDA; CDR2 reads SQIVND (reference sequence). This CDR3 is 15 amino acids long. The CDR3 DNA follows: TGTGCCAGTACGCCGGGGGAGCAGACTTACAATGAGCAGTTCTTC. It yields the protein CASTPGEQTYNEQFF.

This clonotype was seen ten or more times. The CDR3 reads CASSLVQTGQNTEAFF. Written as DNA, the CDR3 is TGTGCCAGCAGCTTGGTGCAAACGGGACAGAACACTGAAGCTTTCTTT. The chain links TRBV5-6 to TRBJ1-1, with TRBD1 as a possible D gene (6 bases). V was trimmed by 0 bases and J by 1 base, leaving 13 bases between them. The CDR3 length is 16 residues. Per the germline V gene, CDR1 is SGHDT and CDR2 is YYEEEE.

V is TRBV28 and J is TRBJ2-3; 12 nucleotides agree with TRBD2. V shed 4 bases, J shed 0 bases, and the junction held 5 bases outside the gene matches. Germline assignment: CDR1 MDHEN and CDR2 SYDVKM. CDR3 size: 17 residues. The CDR3 here is CASSSLAGGPSTDTQYF. CDR3 in DNA: TGTGCCAGCAGTTCCCTAGCGGGAGGGCCGAGCACAGATACGCAGTATTTT.

This sequence joins TRBV20-1 and TRBJ2-3; D unresolved. The CDR3 spans 12 residues. Germline-derived CDR1 and CDR2 are DFQATT and SNEGSKA (reference sequence). V lost 1 base and J lost 5, with 7 bases in between. The CDR3 DNA reads as TGCAGTGCTAGAGGGATGGGAGATACGCAGTATTTT. As protein: CSARGMGDTQYF.

The J gene is TRBJ2-1, the V gene TRBV3-1; 8 nucleotides match TRBD1. The CDR3 consists of 15 residues. V shed 5 bases, J shed 5 bases, and the junction held 8 bases outside the gene matches. CDR1 and CDR2 from the germline V gene are LGHDT and YNNKEL (reference sequence). CDR3 region: CASSEDRETNNEQFF. The CDR3 DNA follows: TGTGCCAGCAGCGAGGACAGGGAAACCAACAATGAGCAGTTCTTC.

This clonotype was observed at least ten times. The chain's CDR3 is CASSFLAGVWVNEQFF. The CDR3 bases are TGTGCCAGCAGTTTCCTAGCGGGAGTTTGGGTCAATGAGCAGTTCTTC. The V gene is TRBV12-3 or TRBV12-4, the J gene TRBJ2-1, with TRBD2 identical over 10 bases. CDR3 length: 16 residues. Trimming cost V 3 bases and J 6 bases; bases outside gene matches: 8.

This sequence joins TRBV20-1 and TRBJ2-7; 9 positions agree with TRBD1. The CDR3 is 14 residues long. Germline assignment: CDR1 DFQATT and CDR2 SNEGSKA (reference sequence). Trimming took 6 bases from V and 1 from J; bases not matched to a gene: 7. CDR3 in DNA: TGCAGTGCGGAACAGGGGGCGGAATCCTACGAGCAGTACTTC. Translated: CSAEQGAESYEQYF.

This clonotype was detected ten times or more. The V call is TRBV6-5, the J call TRBJ2-7, with TRBD1 matching over 8 bases. Germline assignment: CDR1 MNHEY and CDR2 SVGAGI. V shed 3 bases and J 3 bases; nucleotides not matched to a gene: 7. CDR3 length equals 15 residues. CDR3 bases: TGTGCCAGCAGTTATTCAGGACAGGGCGGCTACGAGCAGTACTTC. It is translated as CASSYSGQGGYEQYF.

This chain links TRBV2 with TRBJ2-1; tentative D call: TRBD1 (6 bases). V was trimmed by 2 bases and J by 10 bases, leaving 12 bases between them. The CDR3 is 13 residues long. Germline assignment: CDR1 SNHLY and CDR2 FYNNEI. CDR3 DNA sequence: TGTGCCAGCAGTGAATTACAGGGTGGCGAGCAGTTCTTC. As protein: CASSELQGGEQFF.

The chain has TRBV7-8 and TRBJ2-3; D tentatively fits TRBD1 or TRBD2 (5 bases each). This CDR3 has 15 residues. V lost 5 bases, J lost 2 bases, and 14 bases lay in between. Per germline, CDR1 SGHVS and CDR2 FQNEAQ. CDR3 residues: CASSRDETNTDTQYF. The CDR3 DNA reads TGTGCCAGCAGCAGGGACGAGACAAACACAGATACGCAGTATTTT.

The chain is built from TRBV12-3 or TRBV12-4 and TRBJ2-5; D is possibly TRBD1 or TRBD2 (5 bases each). The CDR3 has 15 amino acids. Trimming took 2 bases from V and 5 from J, leaving 15 bases between them. The CDR3 protein is CASSLIGTPPETQYF. CDR3 in DNA: TGTGCCAGCAGTTTAATTGGGACCCCACCGGAGACCCAGTACTTC.